Included here is one T cell receptor beta chain sequence, with context. The antigen remains unidentified. Cells designated naive CD8 were CD45RO-negative and were positively selected for CCR7, with terminally differentiated effector memory CD45RA+ cells excluded. Per sorted-subset replicate PCR, input was about 180 ng DNA, representing about 32,000 T cell genomes. TCRdb's copy holds only in-frame clones and misses some; the assay was immunoSEQ multiplex PCR. The sample gives roughly 2.1 million clones, about 92% of which show up once; around 1.7% is in the top ten. These data originate in a study of shared clonotypes between healthy human individuals. Study-level points and caveats: There were few donors, and this limited the genetic and exposure-history diversity represented. In this cohort, only blood was sampled, and tissue repertoires likely differ.

The receptor was derived from a man between 18 and 35 years old in good health. Some clones in this sample may be carry-over from other donors' samples. The sequencing sample was made of naive CD8+ T cells from PBMCs.

The DNA for the CDR3 is TGCGCCAGCAGCCCGGGACAGGGGGCGCGGGAAAAACTGTTTTTT. This translates into CASSPGQGAREKLFF. The chain has TRBV5-1 and TRBJ1-4, with 12 bases that match TRBD1. From germline, CDR1 is SGHRS and CDR2 YFSETQ. This CDR3 is built from 15 residues. Germline trimming cut 4 bases from V and 8 bases from J; bases unmatched to any gene: 6.